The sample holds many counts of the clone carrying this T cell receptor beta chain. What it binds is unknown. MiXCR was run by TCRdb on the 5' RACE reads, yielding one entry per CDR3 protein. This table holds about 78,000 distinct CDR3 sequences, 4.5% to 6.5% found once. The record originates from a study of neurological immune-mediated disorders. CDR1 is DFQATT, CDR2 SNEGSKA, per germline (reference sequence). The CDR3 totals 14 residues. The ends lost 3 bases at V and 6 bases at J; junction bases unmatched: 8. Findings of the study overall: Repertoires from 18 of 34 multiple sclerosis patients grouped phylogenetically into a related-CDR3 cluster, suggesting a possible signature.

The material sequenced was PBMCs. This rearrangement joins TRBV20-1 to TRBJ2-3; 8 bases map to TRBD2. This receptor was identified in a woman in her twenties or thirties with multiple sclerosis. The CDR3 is CSASAAGGVDTQYF. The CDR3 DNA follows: TGCAGTGCTAGTGCGGCGGGGGGCGTGGATACGCAGTATTTT.